This TCR beta chain was obtained from a study of blood T cell repertoires in COVID-19. Assignments of participants to cohorts depended upon their own reported clinical history. The junction had 8 bases not matched to a gene; V was cut back by 8 bases and J by 3 bases. This CDR3 comprises 14 residues. The germline V gene encodes CDR1 SGDLS and CDR2 YYNGEE. Original analysis: Estimated nucleated cell counts came from reference gene primer amplification. The assay was immunoSEQ multiplex PCR, and TCRdb's table has in-frame clones only and misses some. The DNA was the basis for D and trimming; V, J and clone size are from that table. The top ten hold 17% of the sample, which has about 190,000 clones, roughly three quarters seen once.

The receptor comes from a woman aged 45-65 years with acute COVID-19. Material for sequencing was PBMCs or T cells enriched from blood (not recorded which). The chain recombines TRBV9 with TRBJ1-5; 7 bases align to TRBD1. The CDR3 loop reads CASNNQGVNQPQHF. The CDR3 region has the DNA TGTGCCAGTAATAACCAGGGGGTCAATCAGCCCCAGCATTTT.